The 23 T cell receptor beta chains below all came from one sample that was sequenced in a study of OX40 agonist ivuxolimab in advanced cancers. Library preparation employed the immunoSEQ multiplex PCR assay. Held by TCRdb, this immuneACCESS table contains in-frame sequences only and omits some clones. Under half of the omission traces to an unresolved V gene where checked; the cause of the rest is unknown. This sample holds approximately 47,000 clones; about 88% were observed only once. Around 1.8% of the sample rests with the top ten. The sample consisted of CD4+ or CD8+ T cells sorted from blood, taken in a trial of the OX40 agonist ivuxolimab. These receptors all stem from an adult with an advanced solid tumor such as melanoma, head and neck, liver or kidney cancer.

This chain joins TRBV7-3 and TRBJ1-1; 7 bases map to TRBD1. Germline CDR1 and CDR2: SGHTA and FQGTGA. Unmatched junction bases numbered 12, after V lost 5 bases and J lost 6 bases. CDR3 length: 15 amino acids. The CDR3 bases are TGTGCCAGCAGCCCCAAACAGACCGGGACAGCTGAAGCTTTCTTT. Translation gives CASSPKQTGTAEAFF.

V gene TRBV11-1 combines with J gene TRBJ2-2; D possibly corresponds to TRBD2 (5 bases). Germline CDR1 and CDR2: SGHAT and FQDESV (reference sequence). Trimming removed 1 base from V and 8 bases from J, with 14 bases in between. There are 15 residues in the CDR3. The CDR3 nucleotides read TGTGCCAGCAGCTTAGGAGCGACTATGGGGGGGGAGCTGTTTTTT. This gives the protein CASSLGATMGGELFF.

This chain uses TRBV14 with TRBJ2-5, with D perhaps TRBD1 (6 bases). Trimming cost V 5 bases and J 4 bases, with 11 bases left between them. This CDR3 region has 13 residues. CDR1 is SGHDN and CDR2 is FVKESK in the germline V gene. In DNA form, the CDR3 reads TGTGCCAGCAGCAGGGGGAACGGAGAGACCCAGTACTTC. The encoded protein is CASSRGNGETQYF.

This chain uses TRBV7-9 with TRBJ2-3; tentative D call: TRBD1 (6 bases). This CDR3 has 16 residues. Germline V gene data show CDR1 as SEHNR and CDR2 as FQNEAQ (reference sequence). The V end lost 5 bases, the J end lost 0 bases, and 15 bases lay between the germline ends. CDR3 nucleotide sequence: TGTGCCAGCAGCCAACTTGGACAGCCTAGCACAGATACGCAGTATTTT. This encodes CASSQLGQPSTDTQYF.

The chain employs TRBV21-1 and TRBJ2-3; the DNA was not compared with TRBD2, the D call given in the table. TRBV21-1 corresponds to a pseudogene. This CDR3 region has 17 residues. The CDR3 nucleotides read TGTGCCAGCAGCAAAGGAGGGGCGGGGGGGCCCCCAGATACGCAGTATTTT. Residues: CASSKGGAGGPPDTQYF.

The chain recombines TRBV19 with TRBJ2-1, with D perhaps assigned TRBD1 or TRBD2 (5 bases each). CDR3 length: 14 residues. Between the trimmed V and J ends, which lost 4 bases and 7 bases, there was a span of 14 bases. The germline CDR1 and CDR2 sequences are LNHDA and SQIVND (reference sequence). CDR3 DNA: TGTGCCAGTAGTACCCGGGACGCCTCTAATGAGCAGTTCTTC. This translates into CASSTRDASNEQFF.

The chain couples TRBV2 to TRBJ1-6; 8 bases are shared with TRBD1. CDR1 SNHLY and CDR2 FYNNEI come from the germline V gene. The CDR3 is 14 residues long. V lost 8 bases and J lost 6; bases outside the gene matches: 6. CDR3 protein: CASQTGVRNSPLHF. The CDR3 bases are TGTGCCAGCCAGACAGGGGTCCGTAATTCACCCCTCCACTTT.

V usage is TRBV5-5 and J usage is TRBJ1-1; 7 positions agree with TRBD1. V shed 1 base and J 4 bases; nucleotides not matched to a gene: 7. The CDR3 is made up of 15 amino acids. Germline V CDR1 and CDR2: SGHKS, YYEKEE (reference sequence). The CDR3 region is CASSLFRGQSTEAFF. The CDR3 DNA follows: TGTGCCAGCAGCTTGTTTAGGGGGCAGAGCACTGAAGCTTTCTTT.

The rearrangement uses TRBV7-9 and TRBJ2-5; 10 nucleotides line up with TRBD2. The CDR3 runs to 15 residues. V lost 2 bases and J lost 4; bases outside the gene matches: 4. Per germline, CDR1 SEHNR and CDR2 FQNEAQ (reference sequence). CDR3 nucleotide sequence: TGTGCCAGCAGCTTACAAGCGGGAGGGCCAGAGACCCAGTACTTC. It codes for CASSLQAGGPETQYF.

The V call is TRBV14, the J call TRBJ2-7; 10 nucleotides line up with TRBD1. V lost 4 bases to trimming and J lost 3 bases; unmatched junction nucleotides: 3. CDR1 is SGHDN, CDR2 FVKESK, per germline. The CDR3 contains 14 residues. The CDR3 is CASSPRDRGYEQYF. As DNA, the CDR3 is TGTGCCAGCAGCCCCCGGGACAGGGGCTACGAGCAGTACTTC.

This clone was counted between two and nine times. CDR3 in amino acids: CASSAPWGAYNEQFF. For the CDR3, the DNA is TGTGCCAGTAGTGCCCCCTGGGGGGCCTACAATGAGCAGTTCTTC. The J gene is TRBJ2-1, the V gene TRBV19; D possibly corresponds to TRBD2 (6 bases). This CDR3 has 15 residues. The germline gives CDR1 LNHDA, CDR2 SQIVND (reference sequence). Trimming stripped 5 bases from V and 2 bases from J, with 13 bases between.

The CDR3: CASSLTGGEQFF. DNA of the CDR3: TGTGCCAGCAGCTTGACCGGGGGTGAGCAGTTCTTC. The chain employs TRBV11-3 and TRBJ2-1; tentatively, D is TRBD2 (6 bases). This CDR3 has 12 residues. Between the trimmed V and J ends, which lost 3 bases and 9 bases, there was a span of 9 bases. Germline assignment: CDR1 SGHNT and CDR2 YENEEA.

CDR3 in amino acids: CASSFLSGTEAFF. The CDR3 nucleotides are TGTGCCAGCAGCTTTCTTTCTGGGACTGAAGCTTTCTTT. The genes are TRBV7-9 and TRBJ1-1; D gene uncertain. The CDR3 spans 13 residues. Looked up from germline, CDR1 is SEHNR and CDR2 is FQNEAQ (reference sequence). The V end lost 3 bases, the J end lost 5 bases, and 10 bases lay between the germline ends.

This chain connects TRBV9 to TRBJ2-5; 7 bases are a match to TRBD1. Looked up from germline, CDR1 is SGDLS and CDR2 is YYNGEE. The V gene end was trimmed by 2 bases and the J gene end by 7 bases; junction bases not matched to a gene: 11. This CDR3 has 15 residues. CDR3 sequence (DNA): TGTGCCAGCAGCGTTTCGGGCAGGGGGTCGGGGACCCAGTACTTC. This gives the protein CASSVSGRGSGTQYF.

The gene calls are TRBV13 and TRBJ1-2; 7 bases are a match to TRBD1. With 5 bases clipped from V and 4 bases from J, the junction kept 7 bases outside the gene matches. The CDR3 covers 14 residues. The germline V gene has CDR1 PRHDT and CDR2 FYEKMQ (reference sequence). Here the CDR3 reads CASSDRDRTYGYTF. CDR3 in DNA: TGTGCCAGCAGCGACAGGGATCGTACCTATGGCTACACCTTC.

This chain uses TRBV29-1 with TRBJ2-5; D is possibly TRBD1 (5 bases). Trimming pared 1 base from V and 6 bases from J, leaving 18 bases between. The CDR3 runs 15 residues. From germline, CDR1 is SQVTM and CDR2 ANQGSEA. For the CDR3, the DNA is TGCAGCGTTGAAGTGGGGCCGGGCCTGACACAGACCCAGTACTTC. It codes for CSVEVGPGLTQTQYF.

The chain uses TRBV7-9 and TRBJ1-4; possible D gene TRBD1, 5 bases. V was shortened by 4 bases and J by 7 bases, with 16 bases between the two germline ends. Germline loops: CDR1 SEHNR, CDR2 FQNEAQ (reference sequence). The CDR3 is 15 residues long. The CDR3: CASSSQEGFSEKLFF. CDR3 nucleotide sequence: TGTGCCAGCAGCTCACAGGAGGGGTTCTCTGAAAAACTGTTTTTT.

The CDR3 reads CASSLNLGGTPHYEQYF. The CDR3 region has the DNA TGTGCCAGCAGCTTAAACCTAGGCGGGACCCCCCACTACGAGCAGTACTTC. The rearrangement uses TRBV7-3 and TRBJ2-7, with D perhaps TRBD2 (6 bases). Trimming left V 1 base short and J 3 bases short, with 19 bases between. Germline V lookup: CDR1 SGHTA, CDR2 FQGTGA. This CDR3 contains 17 residues.

The chain links TRBV7-2 to TRBJ2-7, with 8 nucleotides matching TRBD1. The CDR3 loop spans 14 amino acids. CDR1 and CDR2 from the germline V gene are SGHTA and FQGNSA. Unmatched junction bases numbered 6, after V lost 2 bases and J lost 6 bases. CDR3 loop: CASSLLAGGGEQYF. The CDR3 DNA follows: TGTGCCAGCAGCTTATTGGCAGGGGGCGGCGAGCAGTACTTC.

The chain joins TRBV18 to TRBJ1-5, with 8 bases lining up with TRBD1. CDR3 size: 14 residues. After removal of 3 bases from V and 5 bases from J, the junction contained 3 bases not matched to a gene. Germline CDR1 and CDR2: KGHSH and LQKENI. For the CDR3, the DNA is TGTGCCAGCTCACCTCAGGGGGCAGATCAGCCCCAGCATTTT. Its translation: CASSPQGADQPQHF.

This clone was detected once. The rearrangement joins TRBV18 to TRBJ2-1, with a tentative D call TRBD1 (5 bases). V lost 3 bases, J lost 0 bases, and 9 bases lay in between. This CDR3 has 15 residues. Germline values: CDR1 KGHSH, CDR2 LQKENI. CDR3 bases: TGTGCCAGCTCACCTTCCCAGGGCTCCTACAATGAGCAGTTCTTC. Translation gives CASSPSQGSYNEQFF.

The chain is built from TRBV7-3 and TRBJ1-5; maybe TRBD1 (6 bases). The V end lost 5 bases, the J end lost 3 bases, and 14 bases lay between the germline ends. The CDR3 is 15 residues long. Germline CDR1 and CDR2: SGHTA and FQGTGA. The DNA for the CDR3 is TGTGCCAGCAGCCCCTCTGGGGGGCTCAATCAGCCCCAGCATTTT. It codes for CASSPSGGLNQPQHF.

This chain joins TRBV11-3 and TRBJ2-5; D gene ambiguous. This CDR3 comprises 12 residues. V shed 5 bases and J shed 0 bases, with 4 bases lying between them. From germline, CDR1 is SGHNT and CDR2 YENEEA. The chain's CDR3 is CASSPNQETQYF. CDR3 sequence (DNA): TGTGCCAGCAGCCCAAACCAAGAGACCCAGTACTTC. Filled out from reference TRBV11-3 and TRBJ2-5, the complete variable domain reads EAGVVQSPRYKIIEKKQPVAFWCNPISGHNTLYWYLQNLGQGPELLIRYENEEAVDDSQLPKDRFSAERLKGVDSTLKIQPAELGDSAVYLCASSPNQETQYFGPGTRLLVL.